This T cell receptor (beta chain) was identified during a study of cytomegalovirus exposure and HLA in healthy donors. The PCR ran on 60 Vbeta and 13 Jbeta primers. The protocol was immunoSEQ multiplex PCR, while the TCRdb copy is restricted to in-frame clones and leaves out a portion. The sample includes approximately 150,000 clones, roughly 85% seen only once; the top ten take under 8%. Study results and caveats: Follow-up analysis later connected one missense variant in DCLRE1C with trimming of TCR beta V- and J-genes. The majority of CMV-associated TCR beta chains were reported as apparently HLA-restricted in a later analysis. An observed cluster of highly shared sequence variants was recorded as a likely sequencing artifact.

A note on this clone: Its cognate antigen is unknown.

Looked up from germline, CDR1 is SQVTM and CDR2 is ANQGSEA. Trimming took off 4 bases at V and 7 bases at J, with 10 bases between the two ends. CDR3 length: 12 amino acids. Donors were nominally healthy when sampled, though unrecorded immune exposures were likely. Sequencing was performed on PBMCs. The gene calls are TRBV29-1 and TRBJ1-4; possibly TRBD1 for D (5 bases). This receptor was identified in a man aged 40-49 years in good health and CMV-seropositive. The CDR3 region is CSVAGGGEKLFF. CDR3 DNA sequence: TGCAGCGTTGCCGGGGGGGGTGAAAAACTGTTTTTT.